The next 15 T cell receptor beta chains were all read from a single sample in a study of Graves' ophthalmopathy and Graves' hyperthyroidism. Amplification of the TCR beta CDR3 regions used RNA transcripts (as template). The workflow started with a first-round RT-PCR run with HTBI primers and then moved on to a second-round multiplex PCR. MiXCR was run by TCRdb on the multiplex PCR reads, yielding one entry per CDR3 protein. The repertoire holds under 800,000 distinct CDR3 sequences, with approximately 21% as singletons. Sequencing was carried out using peripheral blood. The source is a woman between 18 and 29 years old with stable Graves' hyperthyroidism. Some clones in this sample may be carry-over from other donors' samples.

This clonotype was detected many times. This sequence joins TRBV12-3 or TRBV12-4 and TRBJ1-1, with TRBD1 matching 9 bases. This CDR3 contains 13 residues. The trim removed 6 bases at V and 7 bases at J, leaving 6 bases unmatched. CDR3 nucleotide sequence: TGTGCCAGCAGCGACGGGACAGGGATTGAAGCTTTCTTT. This encodes CASSDGTGIEAFF.

The V call is TRBV11-2, the J call TRBJ1-5, with 7 bases that match TRBD1. The germline CDR1 and CDR2 sequences are SGHAT and FQNNGV. V shed 5 bases, J shed 5 bases, and the junction held 9 bases outside the gene matches. The CDR3 loop spans 15 amino acids. The CDR3 DNA reads TGTGCCAGCAGCCCTGGGACAGTCACGGATCAGCCCCAGCATTTT. Translated, it gives CASSPGTVTDQPQHF.

The chain links TRBV6-2 or TRBV6-3 to TRBJ2-7; 9 bases map to TRBD2. V shed 0 bases and J 3 bases; nucleotides not matched to a gene: 6. The CDR3 covers 16 residues. Germline CDR1 MNHEY, CDR2 SVGEGT. CDR3 residues: CASSYSTREGRYEQYF. CDR3 sequence (DNA): TGTGCCAGCAGTTACTCGACGCGGGAGGGCCGCTACGAGCAGTACTTC.

This clonotype was observed many times. The chain has TRBV15 and TRBJ2-6; TRBD2 matches 8 bases. Trimming removed 1 base from V and 3 bases from J; junction bases left unmatched: 2. CDR1 LNHNV and CDR2 YYDKDF come from the germline V gene (reference sequence). The CDR3 consists of 16 residues. The CDR3 sequence: CATSRGSGGGANVLTF. The CDR3 DNA sequence: TGTGCCACCAGCAGAGGAAGCGGGGGTGGGGCCAACGTCCTGACTTTC. Complete variable domain (other parts from reference TRBV15 and TRBJ2-6): DAMVIQNPRYQVTQFGKPVTLSCSQTLNHNVMYWYQQKSSQAPKLLFHYYDKDFNNEADTPDNFQSRRPNTSFCFLDIRSPGLGDTAMYLCATSRGSGGGANVLTFGAGSRLTVL.

V gene TRBV6-1 combines with J gene TRBJ2-7; 7 bases agree with TRBD1. J gave up 2 bases and V 6 bases, and 16 bases lay outside the gene matches. From germline, CDR1 is MNHNS and CDR2 SASEGT. CDR3 length: 17 residues. CDR3 region: CASSAAAPGQLTYEQYF. DNA of the CDR3: TGTGCCAGCAGCGCGGCAGCGCCGGGACAGCTAACCTACGAGCAGTACTTC.

This chain uses TRBV12-3 or TRBV12-4 with TRBJ1-2; D unclear. CDR3 length equals 15 residues. V was trimmed by 4 bases and J by 3 bases, leaving 15 bases between them. The CDR3 sequence is CASSSPQVWDYGYTF. CDR3 coding DNA: TGTGCCAGCAGTTCCCCCCAGGTCTGGGACTATGGCTACACCTTC.

The table lists this clonotype with many counts. This chain joins TRBV6-1 and TRBJ1-5, with D possibly TRBD1 on 5 matching bases. The CDR3 is 15 residues long. The V gene's germline CDR1 is MNHNS and CDR2 SASEGT. Trimming removed 3 bases at V and 11 bases at J, with 20 bases between. CDR3 region: CASSESPVGRVAQHF. The DNA for the CDR3 is TGTGCCAGCAGTGAGAGTCCCGTAGGCAGGGTTGCCCAGCATTTT.

This clonotype has a count of ten or more. The chain employs TRBV30 and TRBJ1-1; perhaps TRBD1 as D (6 bases). CDR1 is GTSNPN and CDR2 is SVGIG in the germline V gene (reference sequence). With 1 base removed from V and 1 base from J, the gap between germline ends came to 13 bases. The CDR3 covers 15 residues. The chain's CDR3 is CAWSDWDTWNTEAFF. DNA for the CDR3: TGTGCCTGGAGTGATTGGGACACCTGGAACACTGAAGCTTTCTTT.

V and J are TRBV6-2 or TRBV6-3 and TRBJ1-1; 7 bases are shared with TRBD1. V dropped 8 bases and J dropped 6; count of bases not matched to a gene: 6. The CDR3 is made up of 12 amino acids. Germline-derived CDR1 and CDR2 are MNHEY and SVGEGT. CDR3 in amino acids: CASATGVSEAFF. CDR3 nucleotides: TGTGCCAGCGCTACAGGGGTATCTGAAGCTTTCTTT.

Many counts were recorded for this clonotype. This sequence joins TRBV29-1 and TRBJ2-7, with 11 bases fitting TRBD2. Germline V gene data show CDR1 as SQVTM and CDR2 as ANQGSEA. The CDR3 has 14 residues. The V gene end was trimmed by 6 bases and the J gene end by 3 bases; junction bases not matched to a gene: 7. The CDR3 region has the DNA TGCAGCGTCACCCTAGCGGGAGGATTCTACGAGCAGTACTTC. This sequence encodes CSVTLAGGFYEQYF.

The table lists this clonotype with many counts. This chain links TRBV11-3 with TRBJ2-5, with 7 positions matching TRBD2. Germline V gene lookup returns CDR1 SGHNT and CDR2 YENEEA. V dropped 6 bases and J dropped 5; count of bases not matched to a gene: 9. The CDR3 totals 14 residues. The CDR3 loop reads CASSQSRGGETQYF. The CDR3 nucleotides are TGTGCCAGCAGTCAAAGTAGGGGAGGGGAGACCCAGTACTTC.

This clonotype was counted at least ten times. This rearrangement joins TRBV28 to TRBJ2-4; D remains ambiguous. The CDR3 spans 12 residues. V was trimmed by 1 base and J by 7 bases, leaving 5 bases between them. Germline V CDR1 and CDR2: MDHEN, SYDVKM. CDR3 amino acids: CASSLSENIQYF. CDR3 nucleotides: TGTGCCAGCAGTTTATCTGAGAACATTCAGTACTTC.

This clonotype was detected many times. The rearrangement links TRBV6-1 to TRBJ1-2; possible D gene TRBD1, 5 bases. The germline V gene has CDR1 MNHNS and CDR2 SASEGT. The CDR3 totals 13 residues. V lost 3 bases and J 5 bases, leaving 10 bases between the germline ends. The CDR3 coding sequence is TGTGCCAGCAGTGATCAGGGCTCATATGGCTACACCTTC. Its translation is CASSDQGSYGYTF.

Only one count was recorded for this clonotype. The conserved phenylalanine or tryptophan normally closing the CDR3 is absent here, so this likely arose from a read error. J is TRBJ1-2 and V is TRBV9, with 7 bases fitting TRBD1. V was pared by 4 bases and J by 1 base, with 4 bases of the junction left unmatched. Germline V CDR1 and CDR2: SGDLS, YYNGEE. The CDR3 loop spans 14 amino acids. The CDR3 DNA follows: TGTGCCAGCAGCTTGACAGGGATTAACTATGGCTACACCGTC. Translation: CASSLTGINYGYTV.

This clonotype was counted ten times or more. V gene TRBV15 combines with J gene TRBJ2-7; 8 nucleotides agree with TRBD1. V was clipped by 1 base and J by 5 bases; unmatched bases: 10. The germline V gene encodes CDR1 LNHNV and CDR2 YYDKDF (reference sequence). This CDR3 is built from 16 residues. The CDR3 sequence is CATSRGFQGASDEQYF. The DNA of the CDR3 is TGTGCCACCAGCAGAGGGTTTCAGGGGGCAAGCGACGAGCAGTACTTC.